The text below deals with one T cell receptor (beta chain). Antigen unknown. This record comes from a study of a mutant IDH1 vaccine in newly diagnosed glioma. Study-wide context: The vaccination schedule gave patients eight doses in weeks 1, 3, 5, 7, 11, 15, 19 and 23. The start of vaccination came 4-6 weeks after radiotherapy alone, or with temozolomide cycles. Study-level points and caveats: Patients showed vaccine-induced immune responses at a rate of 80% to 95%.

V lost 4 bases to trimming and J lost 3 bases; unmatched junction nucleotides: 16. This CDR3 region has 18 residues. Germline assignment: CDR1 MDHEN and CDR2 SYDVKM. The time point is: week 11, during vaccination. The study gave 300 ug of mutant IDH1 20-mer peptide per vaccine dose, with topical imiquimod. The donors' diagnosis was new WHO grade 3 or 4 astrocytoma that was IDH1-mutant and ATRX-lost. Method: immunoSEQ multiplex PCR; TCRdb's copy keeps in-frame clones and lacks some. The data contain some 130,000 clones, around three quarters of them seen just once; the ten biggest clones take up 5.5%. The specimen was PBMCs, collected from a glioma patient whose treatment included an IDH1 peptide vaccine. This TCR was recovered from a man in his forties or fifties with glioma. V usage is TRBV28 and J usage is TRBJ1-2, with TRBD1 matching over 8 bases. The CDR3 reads CASSSRGPFNSRDYGYTF. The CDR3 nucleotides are TGTGCCAGCAGTTCCAGGGGGCCATTCAACTCGCGTGACTATGGCTACACCTTC.